The 3 T cell receptor beta chains reported below all come from one sample, sequenced in a study of cytomegalovirus exposure and HLA in healthy donors. Primers for the PCR totalled 60 Vbeta and 13 Jbeta. TCRdb's table, derived via immunoSEQ multiplex PCR, lists solely in-frame clones and lacks some. The sample lists about 93,000 clones; over 65% were seen once. Material: PBMCs. These receptors came from a man in his forties or fifties in good health and CMV-seronegative.

The chain joins TRBV28 to TRBJ1-2; D is unresolved. The germline V and J ends were trimmed by 2 bases and 3 bases, with 4 bases remaining between them. CDR3 length equals 12 residues. The germline gives CDR1 MDHEN, CDR2 SYDVKM. The DNA of the CDR3 is TGTGCCAGCAGTTTAACAGACTATGGCTACACCTTC. Protein product: CASSLTDYGYTF.

The CDR3 sequence: CASTGGVQETQYF. The CDR3 DNA reads TGCGCCAGCACTGGCGGGGTCCAAGAGACCCAGTACTTC. The chain uses TRBV10-2 and TRBJ2-5; possible D gene TRBD2, 6 bases. The CDR3 totals 13 residues. The V gene's germline CDR1 is WSHSY and CDR2 SAAADI. V lost 7 bases, J lost 1 base, and 10 bases lay in between.

This chain joins TRBV7-6 and TRBJ2-1, with 12 bases fitting TRBD1. CDR3 length: 16 residues. Germline V gene sequence: CDR1 SGHVS, CDR2 FNYEAQ. The junction had 7 bases not matched to a gene; V was cut back by 1 base and J by 9 bases. The CDR3, as DNA: TGTGCCAGCAGCTTAGGGGGGACAGGGGGCGAAGGTGAGCAGTTCTTC. Residues: CASSLGGTGGEGEQFF.